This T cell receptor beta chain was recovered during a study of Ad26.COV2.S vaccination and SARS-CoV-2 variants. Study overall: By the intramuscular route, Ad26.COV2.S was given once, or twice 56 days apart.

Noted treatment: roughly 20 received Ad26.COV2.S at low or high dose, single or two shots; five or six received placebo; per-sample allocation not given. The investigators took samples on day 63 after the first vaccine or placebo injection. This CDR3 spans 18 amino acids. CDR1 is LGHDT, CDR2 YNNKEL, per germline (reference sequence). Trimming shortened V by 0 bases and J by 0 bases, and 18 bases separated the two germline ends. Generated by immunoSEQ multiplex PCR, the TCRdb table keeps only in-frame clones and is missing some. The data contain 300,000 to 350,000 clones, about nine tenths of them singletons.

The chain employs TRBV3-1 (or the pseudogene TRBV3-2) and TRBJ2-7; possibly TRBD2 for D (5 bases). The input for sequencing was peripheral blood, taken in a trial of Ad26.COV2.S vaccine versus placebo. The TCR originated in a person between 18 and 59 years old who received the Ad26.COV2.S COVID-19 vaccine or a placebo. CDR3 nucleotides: TGTGCCAGCAGCCAAGAATTTATTGAGGGAAAAAGCTCCTACGAGCAGTACTTC. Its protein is CASSQEFIEGKSSYEQYF.